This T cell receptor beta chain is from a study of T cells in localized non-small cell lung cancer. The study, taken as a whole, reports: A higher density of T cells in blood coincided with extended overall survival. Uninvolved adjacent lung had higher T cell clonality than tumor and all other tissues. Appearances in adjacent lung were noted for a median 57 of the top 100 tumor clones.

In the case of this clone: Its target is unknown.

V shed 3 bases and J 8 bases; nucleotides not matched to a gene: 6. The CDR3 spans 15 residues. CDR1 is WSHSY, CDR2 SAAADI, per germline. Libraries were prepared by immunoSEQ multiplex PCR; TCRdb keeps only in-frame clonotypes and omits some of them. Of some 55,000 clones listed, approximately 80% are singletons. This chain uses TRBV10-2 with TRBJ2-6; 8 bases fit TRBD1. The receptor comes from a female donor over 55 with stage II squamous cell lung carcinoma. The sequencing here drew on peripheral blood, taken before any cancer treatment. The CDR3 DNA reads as TGCGCCAGCAGTGACCCCAGGGGGCGAACCAACGTCCTGACTTTC. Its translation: CASSDPRGRTNVLTF.